The TCR beta chain under discussion was sequenced for a study of shared clonotypes between healthy human individuals. TCRdb's table, derived via immunoSEQ multiplex PCR, lists solely in-frame clones and lacks some. The repertoire includes roughly 2.6 million clones, roughly nine tenths of them detected once, and 0.11% to 0.15% sits in the top ten. Note on this clone: The same CDR3 is also encoded by other DNA sequences in this sample.

The sequencing input was naive CD4+ T cells sorted from blood. Subset noted: CD45RA+ positively selected. This receptor was taken from a man aged 18 to 30 in good health.

DNA for the CDR3: TGTGCCAGCTCGGCTAGCGGGGTCACAGATACGCAGTATTTT. This sequence encodes CASSASGVTDTQYF. This chain uses TRBV18 with TRBJ2-3; 9 bases fit TRBD2. The junction had 3 bases not matched to a gene; V was cut back by 6 bases and J by 2 bases. This CDR3 contains 14 residues. From germline, CDR1 is KGHSH and CDR2 LQKENI.